The 10 T cell receptor beta chains in this list originate from one sample, sequenced in a study of post-analysis software for immune sequencing data. Study-level findings and limits: Five or six TRBV segments (TRBV5-6, TRBV5-1 and TRBV20-1 among them) occurred more frequently in patients than in controls.

TCR beta libraries were prepared from cDNA with unique molecular identifiers. TCRdb used MiXCR to reprocess the PCR reads, holding one entry per CDR3 protein. The table lists about half a million distinct CDR3 sequences, roughly 45% of them singletons. The antigens for these receptors are not known. The sequenced material came from blood. The receptors were gathered from a girl aged 5 to 17 with multiple sclerosis.

J is TRBJ1-1 and V is TRBV3-1; 8 bases agree with TRBD1. Germline V gives CDR1 LGHDT, CDR2 YNNKEL (reference sequence). The CDR3 length is 13 residues. V was pared by 5 bases and J by 6 bases, with 5 bases of the junction left unmatched. The DNA for the CDR3 is TGTGCCAGCAGCTGGGGACAGGCGTCTGAAGCTTTCTTT. Its protein is CASSWGQASEAFF.

This clonotype was seen only a few times. The chain employs TRBV9 and TRBJ1-2; TRBD1 matches 8 bases. CDR3 size: 15 residues. Germline assignment: CDR1 SGDLS and CDR2 YYNGEE. Unmatched junction bases numbered 9, after V lost 3 bases and J lost 5 bases. CDR3 coding DNA: TGTGCCAGCAGCGGCCCTGTCGACAGGGGTTATGGCTACACCTTC. Its protein product is CASSGPVDRGYGYTF.

J is TRBJ2-7 and V is TRBV20-1, with D possibly being TRBD2 (5 bases). The germline V gene encodes CDR1 DFQATT and CDR2 SNEGSKA (reference sequence). This CDR3 has 14 amino acids. Trimming removed 4 bases at V and 3 bases at J, with 16 bases between. This CDR3 is CSATERTSLYEQYF. CDR3 bases: TGCAGTGCTACAGAGCGGACGAGTCTCTACGAGCAGTACTTC.

In this sample, this clonotype turned up a few times. The chain combines TRBV29-1 with TRBJ2-3; TRBD2 agrees at 9 bases. Germline V gene data show CDR1 as SQVTM and CDR2 as ANQGSEA. V gave up 4 bases and J gave up 0 bases; unmatched junction bases: 8. This CDR3 region has 16 residues. This chain's CDR3 is CSVGASGEPSTDTQYF. CDR3 sequence (DNA): TGCAGCGTTGGGGCTAGCGGGGAACCTAGCACAGATACGCAGTATTTT.

The chain links TRBV29-1 to TRBJ2-7; the match to TRBD2 covers 12 bases. The CDR3 length is 15 residues. V lost 6 bases and J lost 3; bases outside the gene matches: 9. Looked up from germline, CDR1 is SQVTM and CDR2 is ANQGSEA. The CDR3 here is CSVAATSGRFYEQYF. In DNA form, the CDR3 reads TGCAGCGTAGCGGCCACTAGCGGGAGGTTCTACGAGCAGTACTTC.

Comments on this clonotype: At one end the junction does not follow the germline gene, possibly because of a read error. The rearrangement links TRBV7-3 to TRBJ1-1; D gene unclear. Germline V CDR1 and CDR2: SGHTA, FQGTGA. The length of the CDR3 is 15 residues. The chain's CDR3 is CASSLEPMGSTEAFF. DNA for the CDR3: TGCGCCAGCAGCTTAGAGCCCATGGGGAGCACTGAAGCTTTCTTT.

This clonotype was detected only a few times. The rearrangement joins TRBV12-3 or TRBV12-4 to TRBJ2-5; 8 nucleotides align to TRBD1. Judging by the DNA end, TRBJ2-7 fits better; the J call may be wrong. The CDR3 consists of 14 residues. The DNA for the CDR3 is TGTGCCAGCAGTTCTCGGACAGGGATCGACGAGCAGTACTTC. This codes for CASSSRTGIDEQYF.

The CDR3 bases are TGCGCCAGCAGCAGTAGCGGGAGTAACACAGATACGCAGTATTTT. Translated: CASSSSGSNTDTQYF. V and J are TRBV5-1 and TRBJ2-3, with 9 positions matching TRBD2. CDR1 SGHRS and CDR2 YFSETQ come from the germline V gene. J was trimmed by 2 bases and V by 4 bases; bases with no gene match: 5. This CDR3 has 15 amino acids.

This chain links TRBV29-1 with TRBJ2-1; 9 nucleotides agree with TRBD2. Germline CDR1 and CDR2: SQVTM and ANQGSEA. V gave up 7 bases and J gave up 4 bases; unmatched junction bases: 8. The CDR3 consists of 14 residues. The CDR3 is CSAARLAEYNEQFF. CDR3 coding DNA: TGCAGCGCCGCCCGACTAGCGGAGTACAATGAGCAGTTCTTC.

To note about this clonotype: A read error may be the cause here, since a much bigger clone is one base away. The chain carries TRBV7-9 and TRBJ2-5; maybe TRBD2 (6 bases). The DNA end is a closer match to TRBJ2-7, so the J assignment may be wrong. This CDR3 is built from 12 residues. The germline CDR1 and CDR2 sequences are SEHNR and FQNEAQ (reference sequence). CDR3 residues: CASSWRADEQYF. For the CDR3, the DNA is TGTGCCAGCAGCTGGAGGGCAGACGAGCAGTACTTC.